Each of the 14 T cell receptor beta chains below was sequenced from the same sample in a study of T-cell memory formation after mild COVID-19. From the 5' RACE reads, TCRdb called clonotypes with MiXCR, one entry per CDR3 protein. Seen here are 300,000 to 350,000 distinct CDR3 sequences, about 13% observed once, and the top ten hold roughly a fifth. Sequencing was performed on PBMCs or a T cell subset sorted from them (not recorded which). The receptor set was obtained from a man younger than 35 who had mild COVID-19 (a few samples of this study predate the infection). Cell type and time point are not known.

This clonotype was detected ten times or more. The chain employs TRBV5-4 and TRBJ2-3, with TRBD2 identical over 7 bases. CDR3 size: 16 residues. CDR1 SGHNT and CDR2 YYREEE come from the germline V gene (reference sequence). V lost 4 bases to trimming and J lost 0 bases; unmatched junction nucleotides: 8. As DNA, the CDR3 is TGTGCCAGCAGCCCCTTGCGGGGGTCGAGCACAGATACGCAGTATTTT. This translates into CASSPLRGSSTDTQYF.

The chain combines TRBV4-3 with TRBJ2-7; the D is unclear. With 6 bases removed from V and 5 bases from J, the gap between germline ends came to 14 bases. Germline V lookup: CDR1 LGHNA, CDR2 YSLEER. CDR3 length: 13 residues. In DNA form, the CDR3 reads TGCGCCAGCAGTGACCGACGTTTGAACGAGCAGTACTTC. Its translation is CASSDRRLNEQYF.

The V and J genes are TRBV5-6 and TRBJ2-1; D is uncertain. CDR3 length equals 11 residues. Germline assignment: CDR1 SGHDT and CDR2 YYEEEE. V was clipped by 0 bases and J by 11 bases, with 6 bases between them. This CDR3 is CASSLVDQQFF. The CDR3 DNA follows: TGTGCCAGCAGCTTGGTTGACCAGCAGTTCTTC.

The chain recombines TRBV7-9 with TRBJ1-6, with a possible D match to TRBD1 (5 bases). Germline lookup yields CDR1 SEHNR and CDR2 FQNEAQ (reference sequence). V shed 3 bases and J shed 9 bases, with 15 bases lying between them. The CDR3 length is 15 residues. CDR3 region: CASSFGTLVASPLHF. CDR3 sequence (DNA): TGTGCCAGCAGCTTCGGGACTTTGGTGGCTTCACCCCTCCACTTT.

This clonotype was picked up a small number of times. V and J are TRBV12-3 or TRBV12-4 and TRBJ1-2; 8 bases fit TRBD1. V was pared by 8 bases and J by 0 bases, with 2 bases of the junction left unmatched. The CDR3 consists of 13 residues. The CDR3 sequence is CASGQGANYGYTF. In DNA form, the CDR3 reads TGTGCCAGCGGACAGGGAGCTAACTATGGCTACACCTTC.

The gene calls are TRBV7-7 and TRBJ2-1; the match to TRBD2 covers 11 bases. The CDR3 spans 15 residues. Germline lookup yields CDR1 SSHAT and CDR2 FNYEAQ (reference sequence). The ends lost 5 bases at V and 13 bases at J; junction bases unmatched: 13. The CDR3 DNA sequence: TGTGCCAGCAGCCGTACTAGCGGGGGCCGGGGTTTTCAGTTCTTC. Its translation: CASSRTSGGRGFQFF.

V usage is TRBV6-5 and J usage is TRBJ1-2; D perhaps matches TRBD1 (6 bases). The CDR3 is 15 amino acids. V was cut by 8 bases and J by 7 bases, with 23 bases left in between. Germline CDR1 reads MNHEY; CDR2 reads SVGAGI. CDR3 residues: CASGKRGGAIGGYTF. The CDR3, as DNA: TGTGCCAGCGGCAAGAGGGGGGGAGCCATAGGTGGCTACACCTTC.

This chain joins TRBV6-2 or TRBV6-3 and TRBJ2-7; no firm D call. Trimming stripped 2 bases from V and 2 bases from J, with 7 bases between. Germline loops: CDR1 MNHEY, CDR2 SVGEGT. The CDR3 covers 13 residues. For the CDR3, the DNA is TGTGCCAGCAGTTACGACAAGACCTACGAGCAGTACGTC. This encodes CASSYDKTYEQYV.

This clonotype was seen ten or more times. This sequence joins TRBV29-1 and TRBJ1-2, with D uncertain. Trimming took 4 bases from V and 3 from J, leaving 12 bases between them. There are 13 residues in the CDR3. Germline assignment: CDR1 SQVTM and CDR2 ANQGSEA. CDR3 in DNA: TGCAGCGTTGCTAGTGGGCTTGACTATGGCTACACCTTC. It yields the protein CSVASGLDYGYTF. The full variable domain, rest sourced from reference TRBV29-1 and TRBJ1-2, is SAVISQKPSRDICQRGTSLTIQCQVDSQVTMMFWYRQQPGQSLTLIATANQGSEATYESGFVIDKFPISRPNLTFSTLTVSNMSPEDSSIYLCSVASGLDYGYTFGSGTRLTVV.

This clonotype turned up a few times. The chain links TRBV25-1 to TRBJ2-6; D might be TRBD1 (6 bases). There are 18 residues in the CDR3. The germline V gene has CDR1 MGHDK and CDR2 SYGVNS. V was shortened by 3 bases and J by 3 bases, with 18 bases between the two germline ends. The CDR3 sequence is CASSDHRVKEFGANVLTF. In nucleotides, the CDR3 is TGTGCCAGCAGTGATCACAGGGTTAAGGAGTTTGGGGCCAACGTCCTGACTTTC.

This sequence joins TRBV7-2 and TRBJ1-3, with D unclear. The V end lost 2 bases, the J end lost 2 bases, and 4 bases lay between the germline ends. The CDR3 is 13 amino acids. The germline gives CDR1 SGHTA, CDR2 FQGNSA. Here the CDR3 reads CASSLFPGNTIYF. DNA for the CDR3: TGTGCCAGCAGCTTATTTCCTGGAAACACCATATATTTT.

The chain combines TRBV25-1 with TRBJ1-1, with TRBD1 identical over 9 bases. Trimming cost V 5 bases and J 6 bases; bases outside gene matches: 7. The CDR3 contains 14 residues. Germline V CDR1 and CDR2: MGHDK, SYGVNS. In DNA form, the CDR3 reads TGTGCCAGCAGTTTGACAGGGGGGTTATCTGAAGCTTTCTTT. Translating gives CASSLTGGLSEAFF.

The V gene is TRBV4-3, the J gene TRBJ1-6, with D possibly being TRBD1 (6 bases). Germline values: CDR1 LGHNA, CDR2 YSLEER. The CDR3 runs 15 residues. V was cut by 0 bases and J by 11 bases, with 14 bases left in between. The CDR3 region is CASSQEGQGKTPLHF. The CDR3 bases are TGCGCCAGCAGCCAAGAAGGGCAGGGGAAGACACCCCTCCACTTT.

The chain joins TRBV10-3 to TRBJ1-6; 10 bases are a match to TRBD1. The V gene's germline CDR1 is ENHRY and CDR2 SYGVKD. The CDR3 has 15 residues. The V gene end was trimmed by 2 bases and the J gene end by 10 bases; junction bases not matched to a gene: 5. The CDR3 here is CAISERGQGGSPLHF. The CDR3 nucleotides are TGTGCCATCAGTGAGAGAGGACAGGGGGGCTCACCCCTCCACTTT.